The 2 T cell receptor beta chains below all came from one sample that was sequenced in a study of blood T cell repertoires in COVID-19. Sequenced by immunoSEQ multiplex PCR; TCRdb stores in-frame clones only, minus some. The sample lists some 250,000 clones; about 90% were seen once. The specimen sequenced was PBMCs or T cells enriched from blood (not recorded which). These receptors all stem from a human donor in a cohort exposed to, infected with or recovered from COVID-19 (not recorded which). The donor label of this sample is uncertain.

This chain joins TRBV18 and TRBJ2-3; D is perhaps TRBD1 (7 bases). CDR1 KGHSH and CDR2 LQKENI come from the germline V gene. The V end was cut by 4 bases, the J end by 2 bases, with 16 bases between. This CDR3 has 16 residues. Written as DNA, the CDR3 is TGTGCCAGCTCACGGAGGGACAGCCTCGTCACAGATACGCAGTATTTT. Translating gives CASSRRDSLVTDTQYF.

The V gene is TRBV6-5, the J gene TRBJ2-2; 8 bases match TRBD1. CDR3 length equals 14 residues. Germline-derived CDR1 and CDR2 are MNHEY and SVGAGI. V dropped 7 bases and J dropped 7; count of bases not matched to a gene: 8. The CDR3 region has the DNA TGTGCCAGCAAGATGACAGGGGACGGCGGGGAGCTGTTTTTT. Residues: CASKMTGDGGELFF.